Given below is one TCR beta chain in context. As yet, its antigen is unknown. TCRdb re-analysed the reads in MiXCR, keeping a single row per CDR3 protein. This sample has roughly 130,000 distinct CDR3 sequences, with roughly a quarter found just once. The CDR3 extends over 14 amino acids. V was cut by 0 bases and J by 6 bases, with 11 bases left in between. The germline gives CDR1 DFQATT, CDR2 SNEGSKA (reference sequence). This sample was included in a study of T cell repertoires in cytomegalovirus infection. Turning to the study itself: Matching HLA type and CMV infection were both indicated by public TCR beta signatures.

Study outcomes and limitations: Identification of carriers of CMV plus the relevant HLA was achieved through cumulative public TCR beta family frequency. Across the ex vivo response, the dominant clonotypes were HLA-C-restricted CMV-specific TCR beta clonotypes.

The V and J genes are TRBV20-1 and TRBJ1-4; D perhaps matches TRBD1 (5 bases). This TCR came from a human donor in good health (CMV status not recorded). Some clones in this sample may be carry-over from other donors' samples. The specimen sequenced was PBMCs, sequenced either directly or after in vitro stimulation (not recorded which). CDR3 loop: CSARELGADEKLFF. The CDR3 DNA is TGCAGTGCTAGAGAATTAGGGGCCGATGAAAAACTGTTTTTT.